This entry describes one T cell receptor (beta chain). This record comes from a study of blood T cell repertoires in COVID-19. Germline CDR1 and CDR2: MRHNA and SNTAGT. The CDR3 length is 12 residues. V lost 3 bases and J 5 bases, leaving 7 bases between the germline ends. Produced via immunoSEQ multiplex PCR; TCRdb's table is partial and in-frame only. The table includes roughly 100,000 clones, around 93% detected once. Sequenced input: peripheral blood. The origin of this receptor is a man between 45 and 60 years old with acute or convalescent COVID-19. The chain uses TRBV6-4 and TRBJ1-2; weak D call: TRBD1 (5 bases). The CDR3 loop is CASSEPGYGYTF. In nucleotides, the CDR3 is TGTGCCAGCAGTGAACCAGGGTATGGCTACACCTTC.